This T cell receptor beta chain was observed in a study of T cells in Graves' hyperthyroidism and ophthalmopathy. This clonotype showed up many times. Its antigen is as yet unknown. The study's findings and limits: By a 13 V-J model, ophthalmopathy was set apart from stable hyperthyroidism.

Amplification yielded TCR beta CDR3 regions, with RNA transcripts as the source. The study used the HTBI primer set for a first-round RT-PCR of the TCR CDR3. TCRdb re-called the multiplex PCR reads through MiXCR, storing one row per CDR3 protein. The table lists about 500,000 distinct CDR3 sequences, roughly a sixth of them singletons. The CDR3 totals 15 residues. V was clipped by 6 bases and J by 3 bases, with 15 bases between them. Germline CDR1 and CDR2: MNHNS and SASEGT. This receptor was identified in a woman aged 18-29 years with Graves' hyperthyroidism. Sequences were obtained from blood. The rearrangement uses TRBV6-1 and TRBJ2-4; D perhaps matches TRBD1 (6 bases). The chain's CDR3 is CASSSPVGGKNIQYF. CDR3 sequence (DNA): TGTGCCAGCAGCTCCCCAGTAGGGGGCAAAAACATTCAGTACTTC.